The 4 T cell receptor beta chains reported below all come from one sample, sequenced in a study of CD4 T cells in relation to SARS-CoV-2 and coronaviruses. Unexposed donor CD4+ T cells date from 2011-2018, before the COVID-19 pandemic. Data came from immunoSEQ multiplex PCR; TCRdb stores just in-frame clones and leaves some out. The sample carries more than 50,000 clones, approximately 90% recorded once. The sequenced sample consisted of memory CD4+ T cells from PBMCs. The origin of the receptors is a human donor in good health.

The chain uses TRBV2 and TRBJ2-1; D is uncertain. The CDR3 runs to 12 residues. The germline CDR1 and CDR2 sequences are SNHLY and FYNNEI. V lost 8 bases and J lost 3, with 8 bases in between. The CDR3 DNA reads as TGTGCCAGCCGCCCGGGCTACAATGAGCAGTTCTTC. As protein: CASRPGYNEQFF.

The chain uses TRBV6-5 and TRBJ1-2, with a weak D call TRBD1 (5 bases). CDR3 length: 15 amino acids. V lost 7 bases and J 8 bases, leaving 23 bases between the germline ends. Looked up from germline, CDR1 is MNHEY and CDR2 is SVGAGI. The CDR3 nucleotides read TGTGCCAGCAACGATTCAGGGAGTTCATTCGGCGGCTACACCTTC. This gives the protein CASNDSGSSFGGYTF.

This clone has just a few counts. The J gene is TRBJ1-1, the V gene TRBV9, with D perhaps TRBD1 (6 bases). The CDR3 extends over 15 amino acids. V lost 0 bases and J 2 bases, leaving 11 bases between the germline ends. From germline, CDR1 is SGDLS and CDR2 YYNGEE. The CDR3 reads CASSVGAGGNTEAFF. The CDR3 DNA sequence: TGTGCCAGCAGCGTAGGGGCCGGGGGCAACACTGAAGCTTTCTTT.

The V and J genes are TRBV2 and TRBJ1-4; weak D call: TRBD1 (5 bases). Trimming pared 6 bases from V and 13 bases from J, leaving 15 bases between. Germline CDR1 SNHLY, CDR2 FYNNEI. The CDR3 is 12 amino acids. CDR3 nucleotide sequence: TGTGCCAGCAGCCTGGGACGTGGGGCACTGTTTTTT. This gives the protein CASSLGRGALFF.